This T cell receptor beta chain is from a study of blood T cells in healthy people across ages. V lost 5 bases and J lost 3, with 15 bases in between. This CDR3 comprises 14 residues. Germline V lookup: CDR1 SQVTM, CDR2 ANQGSEA. A second PCR of roughly 7 to 11 cycles used a sample-barcoded 5' primer and a J-beta primer mix. TCRdb recomputed calls from the 5' RACE reads with MiXCR, one row per CDR3 protein. The sample holds some 1.4 million distinct CDR3 sequences, roughly 40% seen once. V gene TRBV29-1 combines with J gene TRBJ2-3, with D uncertain. The sequence came from a woman between 18 and 30 years old in good health. Sequencing was done on a sample of blood. The CDR3 DNA sequence: TGCAGCGTTACTGGAACGCTGGGTACAGATACGCAGTATTTT. The encoded protein is CSVTGTLGTDTQYF.